This entry lists 25 T cell receptor gamma chains sequenced from one sample in a study of intestinal T cells in coeliac disease. LymphoTrack primers amplified TRG sequences from around 210 ng of biopsy DNA. TCRdb re-identified clones in the multiplex PCR reads via CATT. This sample has about 650 gamma-chain clones, with about 56% found just once. For each case, the template was genomic DNA from ten approximately 5-µm formalin-fixed paraffin-embedded scrolls. The sequencing input was a duodenal biopsy. The receptor source for this set is a human donor who served as a control with a normal duodenal biopsy, not a healthy volunteer.

This chain connects TRGV2 to TRGJ1 or TRGJ2. This CDR3 is 12 amino acids long. Trimming removed 0 bases from V and 9 bases from J; junction bases left unmatched: 5. The V gene's germline CDR1 is EGSNGY and CDR2 YDSYNSKV. The chain's CDR3 is CATWDGPSKKLF. CDR3 DNA sequence: TGTGCCACCTGGGACGGGCCTAGTAAGAAACTCTTT.

This clone has just one count. The CDR3 DNA reads TGTGCCACCTGGGACAGGCGGCTTATTATAAAGAAACTCTTT. This sequence encodes CATWDRRLIIKKLF. The chain couples TRGV3 to TRGJ1 or TRGJ2. CDR1 VTNTFY and CDR2 YDVSTARD come from the germline V gene (reference sequence). The V and J ends lost 0 bases and 10 bases, in that order; junction bases with no gene match: 12. The CDR3 contains 14 residues.

J is TRGJP1 and V is TRGV4. In germline, CDR1 is EGSTGY, CDR2 YDSYTSSV. V lost 12 bases and J lost 7; bases outside the gene matches: 8. The CDR3 runs 11 residues. The CDR3: CAPQRGWFKIF. The CDR3 nucleotides read TGTGCCCCGCAGCGTGGTTGGTTCAAGATATTT.

This clone is termed hyperexpanded. Within the sample, other DNA sequences also encode this same CDR3. V and J are TRGV11 and TRGJ1 or TRGJ2. TRGV11 carries the ORF label, with uncertain function. The CDR3 spans 14 residues. The J segment lost 7 bases and the V segment lost 0 bases, leaving 6 bases of the junction unmatched. Written as DNA, the CDR3 is TGTGCCTGCTGGATTAGGCACGTAGTGTATAAGAAACTCTTT. It codes for CACWIRHVVYKKLF.

This clone was seen more than once but under ten times. At residue 8, TCRdb's protein disagrees with the DNA translation; the protein shown here derives from the DNA. The chain recombines TRGV2 with TRGJP2. Germline V lookup: CDR1 EGSNGY, CDR2 YDSYNSKV. The CDR3 runs to 16 residues. J was trimmed by 5 bases and V by 0 bases; bases with no gene match: 9. The CDR3 bases are TGTGCCACCTGGGACGGGAGATTGGGGAGTGATTGGATCAAGACGTTT. Residues: CATWDGRLGSDWIKTF.

Comments on this clone: Sequence at one end of the junction differs from germline and may be a read error. The V gene is TRGV2, the J gene TRGJ1 or TRGJ2. The CDR3 extends over 12 amino acids. In germline, CDR1 is EGSNGY, CDR2 YDSYNSKV. CDR3 DNA: TGTGCACCTGGGGGAGATTATTATAAAAAACTCTTT. Amino acid sequence: CAPGGDYYKKLF.

This clone was observed a few times. The chain couples TRGV4 to TRGJP1. CDR1 is EGSTGY, CDR2 YDSYTSSV, per germline. The V gene end was trimmed by 5 bases and the J gene end by 1 base; junction bases not matched to a gene: 10. The CDR3 length is 16 residues. The CDR3 DNA sequence: TGTGCCACCTGGGGATGCGAAATTACCACTGGTTGGTTCAAGATATTT. This gives the protein CATWGCEITTGWFKIF.

The CDR3 nucleotides are TGTGCCACCCTGGGACAGGCGGAGAGGGGTTATTATAAGAAACTCTTT. Translating gives CATLGQAERGYYKKLF. The chain joins TRGV5 to TRGJ1 or TRGJ2. This CDR3 has 16 amino acids. Unmatched junction bases numbered 20, after V lost 9 bases and J lost 3 bases. Germline CDR1 and CDR2: VINAFY and YDVSNSKD.

V is TRGV10 and J is TRGJP1. TRGV10 falls under the ORF class, with uncertain function. This CDR3 contains 12 residues. V shed 7 bases, J shed 5 bases, and the junction held 2 bases outside the gene matches. This CDR3 reads CAAWSTGWFKIF. Written as DNA, the CDR3 is TGTGCTGCGTGGTCTACTGGTTGGTTCAAGATATTT.

A remark on this clone: At one boundary the junction diverges from the germline segment, which might be a read error. The V gene is TRGV4, the J gene TRGJ1 or TRGJ2. CDR1 is EGSTGY and CDR2 is YDSYTSSV in the germline V gene. The CDR3 length is 12 residues. The DNA for the CDR3 is TGTGCCACCTGGGATGGGCAATGTATCAAATTATTT. Protein product: CATWDGQCIKLF.

This clone is labeled large (0.1 to 1%). This chain joins TRGV8 and TRGJ1 or TRGJ2. Trimming removed 1 base from V and 3 bases from J; junction bases left unmatched: 9. Per the germline V gene, CDR1 is VENAVY and CDR2 is YDSYNSRV. The length of the CDR3 is 15 residues. The DNA of the CDR3 is TGTGCCACCTGGGATAGATTTCCCACTTATTATAAGAAACTCTTT. Translating gives CATWDRFPTYYKKLF.

The chain joins TRGV4 to TRGJ1 or TRGJ2. The CDR3 totals 11 residues. Germline V CDR1 and CDR2: EGSTGY, YDSYTSSV. The CDR3 bases are TGTGCACCTCGGGATAAATATAAGAAACTCTTT. Translation: CAPRDKYKKLF.

The chain combines TRGV8 with TRGJ1 or TRGJ2. V shed 11 bases, J shed 8 bases, and the junction held 27 bases outside the gene matches. The germline V gene has CDR1 VENAVY and CDR2 YDSYNSRV. The CDR3 has 16 amino acids. The CDR3: CASRGIGGFGGDKKLF. The CDR3, as DNA: TGTGCCAGCCGTGGGATAGGGGGGTTCGGGGGCGATAAGAAACTCTTT.

This clone was seen only a few times. The chain has TRGV4 and TRGJ1 or TRGJ2. The CDR3 contains 13 residues. J was trimmed by 3 bases and V by 12 bases; bases with no gene match: 14. Germline V lookup: CDR1 EGSTGY, CDR2 YDSYTSSV. The CDR3 loop reads CAHLGWVYYKKLF. For the CDR3, the DNA is TGTGCCCACCTGGGATGGGTTTATTATAAGAAACTCTTT.

The CDR3 is CAAWGLRYKKLF. The DNA for the CDR3 is TGTGCTGCGTGGGGATTGAGGTATAAGAAACTCTTT. The V call is TRGV10, the J call TRGJ1 or TRGJ2. TRGV10 is treated as an ORF (open reading frame) with a function not yet certain. The CDR3 length is 12 residues. Unmatched junction bases numbered 9, after V lost 8 bases and J lost 7 bases.

The V and J genes are TRGV4 and TRGJP1. CDR3 length: 11 residues. Germline CDR1 is EGSTGY and CDR2 is YDSYTSSV. J lost 6 bases, V lost 12 bases, and 7 bases had no gene match. The CDR3: CAPQSGWFKIF. The CDR3 DNA follows: TGTGCCCCGCAGTCTGGTTGGTTCAAGATATTT.

As regards this clone: A read error likely explains why the TCRdb protein, taken from a much larger clone, differs from this DNA's translation at residue 4; the protein shown is translated from the DNA. The J gene is TRGJP1, the V gene TRGV8. The CDR3 sequence is 15 residues long. CDR1 is VENAVY and CDR2 is YDSYNSRV in the germline V gene. The CDR3 nucleotides read TGTGCCACCCGGGATACTTATACCACTGGTTGGTTCAAGATATTT. It translates to CATRDTYTTGWFKIF.

By its share, this clone is hyperexpanded (1% or more). The genes are TRGV2 and TRGJ1 or TRGJ2. The J segment lost 6 bases and the V segment lost 4 bases, leaving 6 bases of the junction unmatched. Germline values: CDR1 EGSNGY, CDR2 YDSYNSKV. The CDR3 has 12 residues. CDR3 sequence: CATWEEGYKKLF. The CDR3 DNA reads TGTGCCACCTGGGAGGAGGGTTATAAGAAACTCTTT.

The chain uses TRGV10 and TRGJ1 or TRGJ2. TRGV10 is labeled an ORF, and its function is uncertain. The CDR3 loop spans 16 amino acids. V shed 10 bases and J 3 bases; nucleotides not matched to a gene: 19. The chain's CDR3 is CAALGPSPDLYYKKLF. As DNA, the CDR3 is TGTGCTGCGTTGGGACCCTCTCCTGACCTTTATTATAAGAAACTCTTT.

The chain has TRGV2 and TRGJ1 or TRGJ2. Germline trimming cut 5 bases from V and 0 bases from J; bases unmatched to any gene: 7. This CDR3 is 14 amino acids long. From germline, CDR1 is EGSNGY and CDR2 YDSYNSKV. The DNA of the CDR3 is TGTGCCACCTGGGGACGGGCGAATTATTATAAGAAACTCTTT. Protein: CATWGRANYYKKLF.

This clone was detected only a few times. The chain recombines TRGV8 with TRGJ1 or TRGJ2. This CDR3 comprises 13 residues. V lost 1 base to trimming and J lost 4 bases; unmatched junction nucleotides: 4. Germline CDR1 is VENAVY and CDR2 is YDSYNSRV. CDR3 sequence (DNA): TGTGCCACCTGGGATAGCGGCTATTATAAGAAACTCTTT. This gives the protein CATWDSGYYKKLF.

The chain employs TRGV4 and TRGJ1 or TRGJ2. Germline lookup yields CDR1 EGSTGY and CDR2 YDSYTSSV. The CDR3 has 14 residues. V gave up 0 bases and J gave up 9 bases; unmatched junction bases: 11. The CDR3: CATWDGPLITKKLF. CDR3 DNA sequence: TGTGCCACCTGGGATGGGCCTCTTATTACTAAGAAACTCTTT.

The chain couples TRGV8 to TRGJP2. The CDR3 has 17 residues. Germline V CDR1 and CDR2: VENAVY, YDSYNSRV. J lost 10 bases, V lost 3 bases, and 20 bases had no gene match. CDR3 sequence (DNA): TGTGCCACCTGGGATCAGGCCTGGAGGGTAGTGATTTGGATCAAGACGTTT. Translating gives CATWDQAWRVVIWIKTF.

This sequence joins TRGV2 and TRGJ1 or TRGJ2. Germline V lookup: CDR1 EGSNGY, CDR2 YDSYNSKV. The CDR3 runs 13 residues. With V trimmed by 2 bases and J by 11 bases, 12 bases remained unmatched. The CDR3 here is CATWDAQRSEKLF. The CDR3 DNA sequence: TGTGCCACCTGGGACGCCCAGAGGAGCGAGAAACTCTTT.

CDR3 sequence: CAHLGRGDKKLF. The DNA of the CDR3 is TGTGCCCACCTGGGACGGGGGGATAAGAAACTCTTT. The chain employs TRGV8 and TRGJ1 or TRGJ2. CDR1 is VENAVY, CDR2 YDSYNSRV, per germline. After removal of 12 bases from V and 8 bases from J, the junction contained 16 bases not matched to a gene. The CDR3 totals 12 residues.